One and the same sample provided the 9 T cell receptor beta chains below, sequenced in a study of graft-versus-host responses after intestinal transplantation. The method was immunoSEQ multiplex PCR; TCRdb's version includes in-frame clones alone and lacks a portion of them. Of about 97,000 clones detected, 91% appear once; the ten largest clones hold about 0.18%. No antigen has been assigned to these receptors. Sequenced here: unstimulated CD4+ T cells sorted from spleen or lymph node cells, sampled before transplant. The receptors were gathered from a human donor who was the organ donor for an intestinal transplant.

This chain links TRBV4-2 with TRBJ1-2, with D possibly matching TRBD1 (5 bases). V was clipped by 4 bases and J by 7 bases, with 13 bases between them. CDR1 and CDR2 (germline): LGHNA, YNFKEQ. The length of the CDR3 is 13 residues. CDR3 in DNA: TGTGCCAGCAGCCCCCGGGGGGTGCTTGGCTACACCTTC. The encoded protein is CASSPRGVLGYTF.

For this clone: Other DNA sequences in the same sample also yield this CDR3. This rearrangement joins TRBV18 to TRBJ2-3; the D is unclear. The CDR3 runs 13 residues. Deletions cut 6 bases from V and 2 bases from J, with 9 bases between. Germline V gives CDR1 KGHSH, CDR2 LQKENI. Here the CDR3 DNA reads TGTGCCAGCTCGCCGCGGAACACAGATACGCAGTATTTT. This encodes CASSPRNTDTQYF.

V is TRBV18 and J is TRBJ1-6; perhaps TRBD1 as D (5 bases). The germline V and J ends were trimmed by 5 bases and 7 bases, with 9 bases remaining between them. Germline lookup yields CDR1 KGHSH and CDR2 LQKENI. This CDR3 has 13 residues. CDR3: CASSLQGNSPLHF. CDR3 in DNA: TGTGCCAGCTCATTGCAGGGAAATTCACCCCTCCACTTT. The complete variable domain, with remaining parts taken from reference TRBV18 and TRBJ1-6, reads NAGVMQNPRHLVRRRGQEARLRCSPMKGHSHVYWYRQLPEEGLKFMVYLQKENIIDESGMPKERFSAEFPKEGPSILRIQQVVRGDSAAYFCASSLQGNSPLHFGNGTRLTVT.

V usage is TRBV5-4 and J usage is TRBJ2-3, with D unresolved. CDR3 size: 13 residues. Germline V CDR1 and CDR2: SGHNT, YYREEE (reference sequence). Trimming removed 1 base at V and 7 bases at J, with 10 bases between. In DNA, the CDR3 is TGTGCCAGCAGCTTGCAGTCTGGCAATACGCAGTATTTT. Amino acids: CASSLQSGNTQYF.

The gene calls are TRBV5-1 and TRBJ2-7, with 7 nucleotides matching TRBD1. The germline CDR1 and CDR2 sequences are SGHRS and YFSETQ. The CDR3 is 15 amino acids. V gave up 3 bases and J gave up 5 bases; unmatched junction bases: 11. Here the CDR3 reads CASSSRTGMVDEQYF. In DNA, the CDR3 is TGCGCCAGCAGCTCGAGGACAGGCATGGTCGACGAGCAGTACTTC. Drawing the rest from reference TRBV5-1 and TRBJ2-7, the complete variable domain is KAGVTQTPRYLIKTRGQQVTLSCSPISGHRSVSWYQQTPGQGLQFLFEYFSETQRNKGNFPGRFSGRQFSNSRSEMNVSTLELGDSALYLCASSSRTGMVDEQYFGPGTRLTVT.

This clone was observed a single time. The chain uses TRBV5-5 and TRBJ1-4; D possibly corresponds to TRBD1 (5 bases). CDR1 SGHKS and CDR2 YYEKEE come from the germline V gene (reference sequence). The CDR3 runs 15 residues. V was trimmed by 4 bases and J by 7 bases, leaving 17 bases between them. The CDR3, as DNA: TGTGCCAGCAGCCGTGGGGCAGTCGGTGGTGAAAAACTGTTTTTT. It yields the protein CASSRGAVGGEKLFF.

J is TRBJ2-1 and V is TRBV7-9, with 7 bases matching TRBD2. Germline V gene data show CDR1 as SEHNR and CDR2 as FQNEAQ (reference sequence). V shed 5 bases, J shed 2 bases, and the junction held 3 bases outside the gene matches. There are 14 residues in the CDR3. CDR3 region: CASSGDYPYNEQFF. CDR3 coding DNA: TGTGCCAGCAGCGGGGACTACCCCTACAATGAGCAGTTCTTC.

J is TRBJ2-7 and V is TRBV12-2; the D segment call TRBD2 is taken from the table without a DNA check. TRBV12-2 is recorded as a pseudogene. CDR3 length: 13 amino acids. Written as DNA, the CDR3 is TGTGCAAGTCGCTCCGAGAGGCCCTACGAGCAGTACTTC. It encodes CASRSERPYEQYF.

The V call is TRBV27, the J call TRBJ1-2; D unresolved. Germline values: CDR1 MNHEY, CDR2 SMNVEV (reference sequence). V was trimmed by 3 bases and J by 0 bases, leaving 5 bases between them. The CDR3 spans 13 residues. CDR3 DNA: TGTGCCAGCAGTTTTCGTGCTAACTATGGCTACACCTTC. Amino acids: CASSFRANYGYTF.